This TCR beta chain was documented in a study of T cells after yellow fever vaccination. Overall study: With SMART-Seq v4 Ultra Low Input, the fractions containing low cell numbers were prepared.

This clonotype was counted between two and nine times. The antigen is not known. TCRdb re-called the 5' RACE reads with MiXCR, one entry per CDR3 protein. The sample contains about 130,000 distinct CDR3 sequences, 8% to 10% of which appear only once. The CDR3 length is 15 residues. Overall study results and limits: Compared with primary, the secondary response was weaker and peaked at day 5, not 15.

V usage is TRBV21-1 and J usage is TRBJ2-3; TRBD2 was called by the table and not checked on the DNA. TRBV21-1 is flagged as a pseudogene. Sequenced here: CD8+ T cells sorted from PBMCs, sampled on the day of the yellow fever booster vaccination. This receptor was obtained from a young man who received the YFV17D yellow fever vaccine. In nucleotides, the CDR3 is TGTGCCAGCAGCAACCGGGCCCTCACGGGGTATACGCAGTATTTT. This encodes CASSNRALTGYTQYF.